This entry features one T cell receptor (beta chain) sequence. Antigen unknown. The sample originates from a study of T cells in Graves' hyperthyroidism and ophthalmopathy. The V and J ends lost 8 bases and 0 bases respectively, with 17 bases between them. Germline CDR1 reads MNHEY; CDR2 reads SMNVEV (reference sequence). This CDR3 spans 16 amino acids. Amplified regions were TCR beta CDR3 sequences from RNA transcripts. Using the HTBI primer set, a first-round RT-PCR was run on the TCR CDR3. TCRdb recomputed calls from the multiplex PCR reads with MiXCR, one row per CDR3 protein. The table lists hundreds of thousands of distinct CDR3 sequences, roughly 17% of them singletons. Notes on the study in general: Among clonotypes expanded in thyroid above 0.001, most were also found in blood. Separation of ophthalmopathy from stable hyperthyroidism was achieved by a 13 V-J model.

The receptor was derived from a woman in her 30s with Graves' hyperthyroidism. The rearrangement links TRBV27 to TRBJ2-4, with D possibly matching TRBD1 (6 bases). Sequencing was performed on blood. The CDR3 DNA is TGTGCCAGCGCTGGTTCTAGGACAGAAGCCAAAAACATTCAGTACTTC. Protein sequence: CASAGSRTEAKNIQYF.